These 11 T cell receptor beta chains originate from one sample sequenced in a study of shared clonotypes between healthy human individuals (dated by TCRdb to 2019 to 2021). Library prep was done by the immunoSEQ multiplex PCR assay. TCRdb took this table from immuneACCESS and kept in-frame rearrangements with V and J called. Such tables lack part of the clones; where checked against another copy, unresolved V genes explain under half of the gap, and the rest is unexplained. For this sample the table gives about a million clones, of which about 80% were detected only once. Around 1.4% of the sample is held by the ten biggest clonotypes. Sequenced: memory CD4+ T cells sorted from blood. Taken with the paper, the label for cell subset or site translates to: CD45RA-negative fraction. These receptor sequences come from a young man in good health.

The genes are TRBV27 and TRBJ1-2; 7 bases are a match to TRBD1. V lost 4 bases and J lost 5; bases outside the gene matches: 4. CDR3 length: 13 residues. CDR1 and CDR2 (germline): MNHEY, SMNVEV (reference sequence). CDR3 protein: CASSSDRFYGYTF. Here the CDR3 DNA reads TGTGCCAGCAGTTCGGACAGGTTTTATGGCTACACCTTC.

As concerns this clone: With only one base between it and a far larger clone, this is likely a read error. This sequence joins TRBV28 and TRBJ1-1; tentatively, D is TRBD1 (6 bases). Trimming removed 1 base at V and 1 base at J, with 13 bases between. The CDR3 is 16 amino acids. Looked up from germline, CDR1 is MDHEN and CDR2 is SYDVKM. CDR3 DNA sequence: TGTGCCAGCAGTTTATTCCGGCAGGGGTGGAACACTGAAGCTTTCTTT. It encodes CASSLFRQGWNTEAFF.

The sample holds one count of this clone. This chain connects TRBV7-6 to TRBJ2-3; TRBD2 agrees at 11 bases. This CDR3 comprises 16 residues. J was trimmed by 3 bases and V by 3 bases; bases with no gene match: 5. Germline assignment: CDR1 SGHVS and CDR2 FNYEAQ. This chain's CDR3 is CASSFYSGGATDTQYF. In DNA, the CDR3 is TGTGCCAGCAGCTTCTATAGCGGGGGGGCGACAGATACGCAGTATTTT. The full variable domain, completed using reference TRBV7-6 and TRBJ2-3, is GAGVSQSPRYKVTKRGQDVALRCDPISGHVSLYWYRQALGQGPEFLTYFNYEAQQDKSGLPNDRFSAERPEGSISTLTIQRTEQRDSAMYRCASSFYSGGATDTQYFGPGTRLTVL.

The gene calls are TRBV7-9 and TRBJ2-1, with 10 bases aligning to TRBD2. CDR1 is SEHNR, CDR2 FQNEAQ, per germline (reference sequence). V lost 3 bases, J lost 9 bases, and 8 bases stayed unmatched. This CDR3 has 15 amino acids. CDR3 DNA: TGTGCCAGCAGCTTTGCTAGCGGGAGCTCGGCTGAGCAGTTCTTC. Protein: CASSFASGSSAEQFF.

The chain is built from TRBV18 and TRBJ2-7; the D gene is possibly TRBD1 (6 bases). The CDR3 is 17 residues long. V lost 1 base, J lost 0 bases, and 16 bases lay in between. The germline gives CDR1 KGHSH, CDR2 LQKENI. The CDR3 sequence: CASSPQGPGASSYEQYF. The CDR3 DNA is TGTGCCAGCTCACCACAGGGCCCAGGGGCGAGCTCCTACGAGCAGTACTTC.

The rearrangement joins TRBV9 to TRBJ1-2, with 8 nucleotides matching TRBD1. The CDR3 runs 13 residues. Germline assignment: CDR1 SGDLS and CDR2 YYNGEE. The V segment lost 4 bases and the J segment 7 bases; nucleotides outside the gene matches: 6. The CDR3 spells CASSPQTGVGYTF. The CDR3 DNA reads as TGTGCCAGCAGCCCTCAGACAGGGGTTGGCTACACCTTC. Filled out from reference TRBV9 and TRBJ1-2, the complete variable domain reads DSGVTQTPKHLITATGQRVTLRCSPRSGDLSVYWYQQSLDQGLQFLIQYYNGEERAKGNILERFSAQQFPDLHSELNLSSLELGDSALYFCASSPQTGVGYTFGSGTRLTVV.

This clone was seen just once. This sequence joins TRBV19 and TRBJ2-3; maybe TRBD1 (6 bases). Germline-derived CDR1 and CDR2 are LNHDA and SQIVND (reference sequence). CDR3 length: 18 amino acids. V dropped 5 bases and J dropped 2 bases, with 23 bases sitting between them. The CDR3 spells CASSVITGIGVDTDTQYF. As DNA, the CDR3 is TGTGCCAGTAGTGTTATTACAGGGATCGGGGTGGACACAGATACGCAGTATTTT.

The CDR3, as DNA: TGTGCCAGCAGCTTCAAGCGGGGTCCCCAAGAGACCCAGTACTTC. This translates into CASSFKRGPQETQYF. The V call is TRBV5-4, the J call TRBJ2-5; 7 bases agree with TRBD2. The CDR3 is 15 residues long. From germline, CDR1 is SGHNT and CDR2 YYREEE (reference sequence). V lost 2 bases to trimming and J lost 1 base; unmatched junction nucleotides: 5.

This clone showed up just once. The chain recombines TRBV27 with TRBJ2-1; TRBD2 agrees at 9 bases. Germline V CDR1 and CDR2: MNHEY, SMNVEV (reference sequence). The V gene end was trimmed by 8 bases and the J gene end by 6 bases; junction bases not matched to a gene: 8. This CDR3 region has 14 residues. In nucleotides, the CDR3 is TGTGCCAGCCACCGTAGCGGGGGCGGCAATGAGCAGTTCTTC. Amino acids: CASHRSGGGNEQFF.

The chain couples TRBV28 to TRBJ2-7; 12 nucleotides match TRBD1. V was clipped by 10 bases and J by 0 bases; unmatched bases: 10. CDR1 is MDHEN and CDR2 is SYDVKM in the germline V gene. CDR3 length: 16 residues. The CDR3 spells CATRDRGLRDSYEQYF. The CDR3, as DNA: TGTGCCACCCGGGACAGGGGGCTGAGAGACTCCTACGAGCAGTACTTC. Together with reference TRBV28 and TRBJ2-7, the CDR3 gives the full variable domain: DVKVTQSSRYLVKRTGEKVFLECVQDMDHENMFWYRQDPGLGLRLIYFSYDVKMKEKGDIPEGYSVSREKKERFSLILESASTNQTSMYLCATRDRGLRDSYEQYFGPGTRLTVT.

The chain couples TRBV5-4 to TRBJ2-3; 12 bases are shared with TRBD2. This CDR3 region has 18 residues. Germline CDR1 SGHNT, CDR2 YYREEE (reference sequence). With V trimmed by 1 base and J by 0 bases, 6 bases remained unmatched. The CDR3 DNA sequence: TGTGCCAGCAGCTTGAGACTAGCGGGGGATTCTAGCACAGATACGCAGTATTTT. It encodes CASSLRLAGDSSTDTQYF.